Given below is one T cell receptor (beta chain) in context. The target antigen is unknown. The data were obtained in a study of chemoradiotherapy in HPV16-positive cancers. Across the whole study: Candidate HPV-specific T-cell clones and common TCR motifs came from functional assays in two HPV16-positive patients.

Study-level points and caveats: Candidate HPV-specific clones and E7-related TCR motifs grew in tumor during treatment.

Some clones are missing from TCRdb's copy, which holds only in-frame ones; the method was immunoSEQ multiplex PCR. The sample yields approximately 15,000 clones, around 72% seen once. The germline CDR1 and CDR2 sequences are SNHLY and FYNNEI. V lost 6 bases, J lost 5 bases, and 10 bases stayed unmatched. The CDR3 totals 14 residues. This TCR was recovered from a human donor with HPV-associated anogenital cancer. This material was acquired from a patient who underwent chemoradiotherapy. The rearrangement uses TRBV2 and TRBJ2-7; 7 positions agree with TRBD1. CDR3 nucleotide sequence: TGTGCCAGCAGCCGGGACAGCCTTTCGGACGAGCAGTACTTC. It yields the protein CASSRDSLSDEQYF.